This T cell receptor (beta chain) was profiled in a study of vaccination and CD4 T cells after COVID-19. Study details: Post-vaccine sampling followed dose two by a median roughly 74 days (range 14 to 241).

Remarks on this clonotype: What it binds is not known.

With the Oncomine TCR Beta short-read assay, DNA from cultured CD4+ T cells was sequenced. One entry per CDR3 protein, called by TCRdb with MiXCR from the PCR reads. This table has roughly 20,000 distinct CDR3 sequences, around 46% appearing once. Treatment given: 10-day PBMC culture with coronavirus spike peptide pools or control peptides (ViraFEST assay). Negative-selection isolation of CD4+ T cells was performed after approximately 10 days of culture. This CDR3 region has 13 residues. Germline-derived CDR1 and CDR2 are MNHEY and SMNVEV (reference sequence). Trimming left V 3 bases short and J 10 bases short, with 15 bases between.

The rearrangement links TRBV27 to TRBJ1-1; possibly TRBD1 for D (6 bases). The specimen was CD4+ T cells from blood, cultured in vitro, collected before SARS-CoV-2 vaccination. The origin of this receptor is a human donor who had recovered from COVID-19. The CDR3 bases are TGTGCCAGCAGTTTTGCGAGGGGGGCTCGAGCTTTCTTT. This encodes CASSFARGARAFF.